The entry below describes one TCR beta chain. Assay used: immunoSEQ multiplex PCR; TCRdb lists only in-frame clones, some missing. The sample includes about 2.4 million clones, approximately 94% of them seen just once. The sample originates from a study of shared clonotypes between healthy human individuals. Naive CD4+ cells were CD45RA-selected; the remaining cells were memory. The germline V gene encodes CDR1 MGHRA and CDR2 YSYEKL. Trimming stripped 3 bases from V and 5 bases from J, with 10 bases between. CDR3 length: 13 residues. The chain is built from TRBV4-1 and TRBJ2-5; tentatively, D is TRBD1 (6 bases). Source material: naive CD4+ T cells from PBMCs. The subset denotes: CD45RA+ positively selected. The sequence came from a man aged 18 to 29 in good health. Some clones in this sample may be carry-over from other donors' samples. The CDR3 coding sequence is TGCGCCAGCAGCCACACAGGGATGGAGACCCAGTACTTC. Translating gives CASSHTGMETQYF.